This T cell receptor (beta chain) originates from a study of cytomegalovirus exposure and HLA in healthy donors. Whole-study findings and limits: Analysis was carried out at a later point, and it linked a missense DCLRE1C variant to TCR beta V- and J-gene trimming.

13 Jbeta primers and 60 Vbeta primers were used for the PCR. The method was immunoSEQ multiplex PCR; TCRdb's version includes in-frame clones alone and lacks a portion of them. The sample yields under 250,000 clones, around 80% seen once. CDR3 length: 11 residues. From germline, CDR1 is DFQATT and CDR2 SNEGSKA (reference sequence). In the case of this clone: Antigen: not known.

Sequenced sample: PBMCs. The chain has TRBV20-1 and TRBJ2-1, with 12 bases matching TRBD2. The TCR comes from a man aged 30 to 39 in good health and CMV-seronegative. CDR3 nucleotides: TGCACTGGGACTAGCGGGAATGAGCAGTTCTTC. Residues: CTGTSGNEQFF.